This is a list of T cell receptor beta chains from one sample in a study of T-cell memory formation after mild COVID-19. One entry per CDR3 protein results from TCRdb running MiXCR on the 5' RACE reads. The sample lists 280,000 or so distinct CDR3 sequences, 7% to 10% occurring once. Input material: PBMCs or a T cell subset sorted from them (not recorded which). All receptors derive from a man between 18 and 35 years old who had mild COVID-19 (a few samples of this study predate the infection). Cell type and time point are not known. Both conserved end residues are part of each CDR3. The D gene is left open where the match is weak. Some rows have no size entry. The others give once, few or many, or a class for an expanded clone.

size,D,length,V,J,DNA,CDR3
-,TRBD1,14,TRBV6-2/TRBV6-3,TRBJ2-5,TGTGCCAGCAGTGAATCAGGGGGCGTAGAGACCCAGTACTTC,CASSESGGVETQYF
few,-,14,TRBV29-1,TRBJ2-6,TGCAGCGTTGAAGTCCAGAACGGGGCCAACGTCCTGACTTTC,CSVEVQNGANVLTF
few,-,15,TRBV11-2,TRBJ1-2,TGTGCCAGCAGCTTAGGAGGCAGGGCGGACTATGGCTACACCTTC,CASSLGGRADYGYTF
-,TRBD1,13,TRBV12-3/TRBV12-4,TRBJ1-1,TGTGCCAGCAGTGGACAGGGGAGCACTGAAGCTTTCTTT,CASSGQGSTEAFF
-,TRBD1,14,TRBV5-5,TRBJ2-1,TGTGCCAGCAGCTTGGTAGGGGGCTGGGATGAGCAGTTCTTC,CASSLVGGWDEQFF
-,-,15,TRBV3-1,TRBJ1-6,TGTGCCAGCAGCCAAGTCGGAGGCGTCGGTTCACCCCTCCACTTT,CASSQVGGVGSPLHF
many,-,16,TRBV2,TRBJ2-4,TGTGCCAGCATCCGACGGGAAGCACTAGCCAAAAACATTCAGTACTTC,CASIRREALAKNIQYF
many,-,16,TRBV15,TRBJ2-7,TGTGCCACCAGCAGAGTAATGGCAGGGCGAACTGGCGAGCAGTACTTC,CATSRVMAGRTGEQYF
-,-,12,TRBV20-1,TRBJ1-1,TGCAGTGCTAGACCGGAGAACACTGAAGCTTTCTTT,CSARPENTEAFF
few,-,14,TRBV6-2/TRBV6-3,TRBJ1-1,TGTGCCAGCAGCCCCAGGGACGCCTACACTGAAGCTTTCTTT,CASSPRDAYTEAFF
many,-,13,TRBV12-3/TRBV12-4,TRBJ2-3,TGTGCCAGCAGCCGGACAGTCCGGGATACGCAGTATTTT,CASSRTVRDTQYF
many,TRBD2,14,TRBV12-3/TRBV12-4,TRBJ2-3,TGTGCCAGCAGTTTGGGACTAGGGTTCGATACGCAGTATTTT,CASSLGLGFDTQYF
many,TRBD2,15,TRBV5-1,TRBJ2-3,TGCGCCAGCAGCCTAGGGACTAGAACACTAGATACGCAGTATTTT,CASSLGTRTLDTQYF
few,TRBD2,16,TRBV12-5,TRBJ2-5,TGTGCTAGTGGTTTGGCTAGCGGGGGGCACCAAGAGACCCAGTACTTC,CASGLASGGHQETQYF
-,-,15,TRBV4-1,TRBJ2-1,TGCGCCAGCAGCCAGGGACTCGGGGGCCACAATGAGCAGTTCTTC,CASSQGLGGHNEQFF
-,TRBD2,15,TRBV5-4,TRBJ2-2,TGTGCCAGCAGCTCCAGCGGGGCGAACACCGGGGAGCTGTTTTTT,CASSSSGANTGELFF
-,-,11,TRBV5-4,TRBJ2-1,TGTGCCAGCAGCTTGTCGTGGAGGACGGTCTTC,CASSLSWRTVF
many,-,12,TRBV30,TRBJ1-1,TGTGCCTTAGAGGGAATGAACACTGAAGCTTTCTTT,CALEGMNTEAFF
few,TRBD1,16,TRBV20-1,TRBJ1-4,TGCAGTGCTAGAGTCCGCCTGGACAGGGGTAGGGAAAAACTGTTTTTT,CSARVRLDRGREKLFF
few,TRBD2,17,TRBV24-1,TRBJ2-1,TGTGCCACCAGTGACAGCGGGGGGCCGAGCTCCTACAATGAGCAGTTCTTC,CATSDSGGPSSYNEQFF
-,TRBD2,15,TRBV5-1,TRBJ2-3,TGCGCCAGCAGCTTGTTGCGGGGGGGCACAGATACGCAGTATTTT,CASSLLRGGTDTQYF
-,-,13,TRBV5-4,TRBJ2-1,TGTGCCAGCAGCTTGGGCAGAGAGCCTGAGCAGTTCTTC,CASSLGREPEQFF
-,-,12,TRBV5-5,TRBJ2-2,TGTGCCAGCAGCCAACAGACCGGGGAGCTGTTTTTT,CASSQQTGELFF
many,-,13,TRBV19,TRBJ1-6,TGTGCCAGTAGTAGAATCGGGGCTTCACCCCTCCACTTT,CASSRIGASPLHF
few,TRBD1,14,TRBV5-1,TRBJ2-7,TGCGCCAGCAGCTCACAGGGGGCTCTGGACGAGCAGTACTTC,CASSSQGALDEQYF
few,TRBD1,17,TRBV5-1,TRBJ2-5,TGCGCCAGCAGCCCATACTTAGGGGGCGCGGAAAAAGAGACCCAGTACTTC,CASSPYLGGAEKETQYF
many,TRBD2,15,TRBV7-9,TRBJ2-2,TGTGCCAGCAGCTGGGGACTAGATCATTCCGGGGAGCTGTTTTTT,CASSWGLDHSGELFF
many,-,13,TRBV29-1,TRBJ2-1,TGCAGCGTTACCCTGACAGGCTACAATGAGCAGTTCTTC,CSVTLTGYNEQFF
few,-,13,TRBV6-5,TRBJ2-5,TGTGCCAGCAGTTACCGTGGGGACGAGACCCAGTACTTC,CASSYRGDETQYF
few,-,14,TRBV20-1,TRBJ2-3,TGCAGTGCTAGAGATCAGGCCTTGGCAGATACGCAGTATTTT,CSARDQALADTQYF
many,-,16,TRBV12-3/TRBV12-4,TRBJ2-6,TGTGCCAGCAGTCCCCGGAGGGGATTTGGGGCCAACGTCCTGACTTTC,CASSPRRGFGANVLTF
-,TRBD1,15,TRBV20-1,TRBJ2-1,TGCAGTGCTAGAGACGGACAGGGGGCATCATATGAGCAGTTCTTC,CSARDGQGASYEQFF
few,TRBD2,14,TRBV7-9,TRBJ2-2,TGTGCCAGCAGCCCGGAGCGGGGGTTCGGGGAGCTGTTTTTT,CASSPERGFGELFF
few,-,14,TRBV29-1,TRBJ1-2,TGCAGCGTTGACTCAGGGGCACTTAACTATGGCTACACCTTC,CSVDSGALNYGYTF
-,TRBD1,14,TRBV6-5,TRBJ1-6,TGTGCCAGCAGCGAAACAGGGGGCTATTCACCCCTCCACTTT,CASSETGGYSPLHF
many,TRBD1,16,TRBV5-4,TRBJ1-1,TGTGCCAGCAGCTCCACGACCCCGACAGGGGGGACTGAAGCTTTCTTT,CASSSTTPTGGTEAFF
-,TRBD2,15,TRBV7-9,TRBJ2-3,TGTGCCAGCAGCTTAGCTCCTAGCGGGGTTGATACGCAGTATTTT,CASSLAPSGVDTQYF
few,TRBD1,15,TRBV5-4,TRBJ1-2,TGTGCCAGCAGCGCGGCGGAACAGGGGCGCTATGGCTACACCTTC,CASSAAEQGRYGYTF
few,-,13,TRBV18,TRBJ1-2,TGTGCCAGCTCATCCGGGACGGACGATGGCTACACCTTC,CASSSGTDDGYTF
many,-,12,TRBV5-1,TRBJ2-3,TGCGCCAGCAGCTACCGCACAGATACGCAGTATTTT,CASSYRTDTQYF